This T cell receptor beta chain was identified during a study of blood T cell repertoires in COVID-19. Study details: The analysed material was cDNA or gDNA that came from T cells, B-cell-depleted T cells, or PBMCs.

The V gene lost 6 bases and the J gene lost 0 bases, with 11 bases spanning the gap. CDR1 and CDR2 from the germline V gene are MNHEY and SVGAGI. The CDR3 has 14 amino acids. The assay was immunoSEQ multiplex PCR, and TCRdb's table has in-frame clones only and misses some. The table shows approximately 230,000 clones, with 70% to 90% occurring only once. This clone was observed once. The receptor's source is a woman aged 50 to 60 with acute COVID-19. The V gene is TRBV6-5, the J gene TRBJ1-1, with D possibly being TRBD1 (6 bases). Sample: PBMCs or T cells enriched from blood (not recorded which). CDR3 loop: CASRTGSMNTEAFF. The CDR3, as DNA: TGTGCCAGCAGAACAGGGAGCATGAACACTGAAGCTTTCTTT.